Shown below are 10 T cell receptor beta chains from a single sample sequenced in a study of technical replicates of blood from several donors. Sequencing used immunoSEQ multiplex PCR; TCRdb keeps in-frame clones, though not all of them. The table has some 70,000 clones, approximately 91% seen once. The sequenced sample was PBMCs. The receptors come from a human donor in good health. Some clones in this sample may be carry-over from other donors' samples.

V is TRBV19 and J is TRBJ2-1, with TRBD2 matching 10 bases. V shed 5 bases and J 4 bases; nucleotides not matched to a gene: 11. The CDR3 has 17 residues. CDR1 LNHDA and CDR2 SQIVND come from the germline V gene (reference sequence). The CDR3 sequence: CASSPTQLAGVYNEQFF. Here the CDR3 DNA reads TGTGCCAGTAGTCCTACTCAGCTAGCGGGAGTATACAATGAGCAGTTCTTC.

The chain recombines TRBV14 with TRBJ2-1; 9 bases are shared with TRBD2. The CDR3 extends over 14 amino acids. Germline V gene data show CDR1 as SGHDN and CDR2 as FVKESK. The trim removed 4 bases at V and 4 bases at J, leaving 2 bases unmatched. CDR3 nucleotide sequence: TGTGCCAGCAGCCGGACTAGCGCGTACAATGAGCAGTTCTTC. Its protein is CASSRTSAYNEQFF.

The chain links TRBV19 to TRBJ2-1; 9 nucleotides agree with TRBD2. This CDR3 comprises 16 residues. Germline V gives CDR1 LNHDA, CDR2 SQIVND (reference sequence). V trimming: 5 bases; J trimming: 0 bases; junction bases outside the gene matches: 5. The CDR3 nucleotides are TGTGCCAGTAGTCCCCGTAGCGGGAGCTCCTACAATGAGCAGTTCTTC. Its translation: CASSPRSGSSYNEQFF.

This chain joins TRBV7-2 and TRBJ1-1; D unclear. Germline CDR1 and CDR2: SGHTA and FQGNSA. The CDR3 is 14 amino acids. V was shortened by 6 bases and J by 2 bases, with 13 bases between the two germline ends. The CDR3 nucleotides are TGTGCCAGCAGTGGCGGAGCGAGAAACACTGAAGCTTTCTTT. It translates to CASSGGARNTEAFF.

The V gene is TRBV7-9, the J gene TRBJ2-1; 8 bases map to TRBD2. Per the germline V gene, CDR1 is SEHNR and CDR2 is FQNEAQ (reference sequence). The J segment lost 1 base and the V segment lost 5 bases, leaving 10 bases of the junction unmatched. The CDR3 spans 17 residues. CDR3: CASSPSPSGGSYNEQFF. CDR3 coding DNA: TGTGCCAGCAGCCCTTCCCCCAGCGGGGGTTCCTACAATGAGCAGTTCTTC.

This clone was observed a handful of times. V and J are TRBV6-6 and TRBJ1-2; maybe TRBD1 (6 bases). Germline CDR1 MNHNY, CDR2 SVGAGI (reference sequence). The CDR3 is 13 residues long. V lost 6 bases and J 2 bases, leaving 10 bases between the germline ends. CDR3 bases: TGTGCCAGCAGCGAAACAGGGAACTATGGCTACACCTTC. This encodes CASSETGNYGYTF.

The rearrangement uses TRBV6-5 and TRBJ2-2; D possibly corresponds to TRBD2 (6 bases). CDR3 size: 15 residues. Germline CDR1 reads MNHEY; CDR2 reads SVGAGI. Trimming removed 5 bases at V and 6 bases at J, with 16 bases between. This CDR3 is CASSATTSGSGELFF. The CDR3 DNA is TGTGCCAGCAGTGCTACGACTAGTGGTTCCGGGGAGCTGTTTTTT.

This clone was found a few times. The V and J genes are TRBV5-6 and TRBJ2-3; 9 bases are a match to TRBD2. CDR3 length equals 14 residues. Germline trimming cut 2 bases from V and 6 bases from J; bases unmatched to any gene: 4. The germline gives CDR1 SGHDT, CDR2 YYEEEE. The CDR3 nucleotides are TGTGCCAGCAGCTTAGCGGGAGGTGTTGATACGCAGTATTTT. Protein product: CASSLAGGVDTQYF.

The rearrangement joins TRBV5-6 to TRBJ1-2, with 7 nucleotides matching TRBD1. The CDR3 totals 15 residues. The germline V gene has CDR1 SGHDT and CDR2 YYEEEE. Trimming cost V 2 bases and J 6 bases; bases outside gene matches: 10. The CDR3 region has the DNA TGTGCCAGCAGCTTTTCCGTAGGGGGCGTCGATGGCTACACCTTC. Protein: CASSFSVGGVDGYTF.

The CDR3 loop reads CASSTGNRQGANTEAFF. For the CDR3, the DNA is TGCGCCAGCAGCACAGGGAACCGACAGGGCGCGAACACTGAAGCTTTCTTT. The V call is TRBV5-1, the J call TRBJ1-1, with 7 bases matching TRBD1. J gave up 1 base and V 4 bases, and 13 bases lay outside the gene matches. CDR3 size: 17 residues. Germline CDR1 is SGHRS and CDR2 is YFSETQ.